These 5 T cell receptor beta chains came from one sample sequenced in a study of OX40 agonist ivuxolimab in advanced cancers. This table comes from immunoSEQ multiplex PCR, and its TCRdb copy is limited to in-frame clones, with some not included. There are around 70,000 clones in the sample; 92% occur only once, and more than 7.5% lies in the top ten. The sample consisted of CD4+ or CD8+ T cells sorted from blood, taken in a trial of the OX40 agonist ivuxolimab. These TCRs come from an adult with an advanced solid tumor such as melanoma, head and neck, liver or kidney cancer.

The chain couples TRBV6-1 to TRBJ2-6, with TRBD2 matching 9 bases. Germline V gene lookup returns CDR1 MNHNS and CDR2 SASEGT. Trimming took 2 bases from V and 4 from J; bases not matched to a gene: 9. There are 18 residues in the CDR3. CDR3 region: CASSEWGAGGGGANVLTF. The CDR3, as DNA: TGTGCCAGCAGTGAATGGGGAGCGGGGGGAGGCGGGGCCAACGTCCTGACTTTC.

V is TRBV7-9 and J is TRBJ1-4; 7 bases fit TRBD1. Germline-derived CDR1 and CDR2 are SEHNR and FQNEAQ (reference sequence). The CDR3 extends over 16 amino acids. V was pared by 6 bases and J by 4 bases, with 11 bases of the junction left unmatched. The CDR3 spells CASSSEQGPYNEKLFF. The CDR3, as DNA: TGTGCCAGCAGTTCTGAACAGGGGCCATATAATGAAAAACTGTTTTTT.

The CDR3 region has the DNA TGTGCCAGCAGTTGGCAGAGCTCCTACGAGCAGTACTTC. Residues: CASSWQSSYEQYF. V is TRBV27 and J is TRBJ2-7; unclear D gene. Trimming stripped 4 bases from V and 0 bases from J, with 7 bases between. CDR1 is MNHEY, CDR2 SMNVEV, per germline (reference sequence). The CDR3 is 13 amino acids.

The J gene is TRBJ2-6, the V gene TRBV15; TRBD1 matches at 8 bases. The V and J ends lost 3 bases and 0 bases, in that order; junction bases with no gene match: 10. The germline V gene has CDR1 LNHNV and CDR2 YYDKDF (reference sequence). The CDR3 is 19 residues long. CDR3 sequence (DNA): TGTGCCACCAGCAGCCTCACGGGACAGGCCACCTCTGGGGCCAACGTCCTGACTTTC. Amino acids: CATSSLTGQATSGANVLTF.

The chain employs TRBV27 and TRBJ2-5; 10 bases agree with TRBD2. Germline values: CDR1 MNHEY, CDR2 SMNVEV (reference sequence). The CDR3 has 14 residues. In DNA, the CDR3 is TGTGCAGCGGGGGGGGACGCAAGCCAAGAGACCCAGTACTTC. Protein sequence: CAAGGDASQETQYF.